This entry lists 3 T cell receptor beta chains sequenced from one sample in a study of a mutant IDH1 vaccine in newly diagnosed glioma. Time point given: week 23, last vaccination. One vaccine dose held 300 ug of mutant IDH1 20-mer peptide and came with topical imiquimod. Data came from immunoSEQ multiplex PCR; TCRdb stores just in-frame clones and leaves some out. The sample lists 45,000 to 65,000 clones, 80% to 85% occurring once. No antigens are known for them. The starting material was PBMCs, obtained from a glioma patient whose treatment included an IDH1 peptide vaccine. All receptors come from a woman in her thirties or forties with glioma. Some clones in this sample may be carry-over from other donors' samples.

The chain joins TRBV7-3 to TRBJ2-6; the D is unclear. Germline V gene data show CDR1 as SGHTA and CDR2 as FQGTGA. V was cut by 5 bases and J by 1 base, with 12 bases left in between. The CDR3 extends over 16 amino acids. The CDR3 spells CASSRGPVSGANVLTF. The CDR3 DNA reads TGTGCCAGCAGCAGAGGACCCGTATCTGGGGCCAACGTCCTGACTTTC.

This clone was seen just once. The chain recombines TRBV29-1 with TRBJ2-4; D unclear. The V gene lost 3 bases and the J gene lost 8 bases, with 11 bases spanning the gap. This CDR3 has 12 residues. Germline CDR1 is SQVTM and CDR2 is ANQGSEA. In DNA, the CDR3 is TGCAGCGTTGAGGCAGAGTCGTACATTCAGTACTTC. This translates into CSVEAESYIQYF.

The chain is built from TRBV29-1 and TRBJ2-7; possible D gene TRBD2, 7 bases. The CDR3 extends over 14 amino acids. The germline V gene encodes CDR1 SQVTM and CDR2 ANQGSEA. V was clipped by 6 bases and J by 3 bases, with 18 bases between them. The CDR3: CSVGDGGLGYEQYF. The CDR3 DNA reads TGCAGCGTGGGGGACGGGGGGCTAGGCTACGAGCAGTACTTC.